The 21 T cell receptor beta chains given below trace back to one sample, sequenced in a study of CD8 T cells in ankylosing spondylitis. MiXCR, applied by TCRdb to the 5' RACE reads, yields one record per CDR3 protein. The sample consists of about 390,000 distinct CDR3 sequences, under 25% of them appearing once. These receptors have no identified antigens. Overall study results and limits: A TCR beta motif made of fewer than ten highly homologous variants seemed typical of ankylosing spondylitis blood.

The sequenced material came from blood, either unsorted or a sorted T cell fraction (not recorded which). The receptors here all came from a male donor with ankylosing spondylitis.

CDR3 DNA sequence: TGCAGCGTTGAATCCAGGAGCAACGAGCAGTACTTC. The encoded protein is CSVESRSNEQYF. The chain recombines TRBV29-1 with TRBJ2-7; D gene ambiguous. CDR3 size: 12 residues. Germline V lookup: CDR1 SQVTM, CDR2 ANQGSEA. Deletions cut 2 bases from V and 5 bases from J, with 10 bases between.

At least ten counts were recorded for this clonotype. This sequence joins TRBV28 and TRBJ2-1; D not certain. The V and J ends lost 6 bases and 2 bases respectively, with 2 bases between them. The germline CDR1 and CDR2 sequences are MDHEN and SYDVKM. This CDR3 has 11 residues. The CDR3 protein is CASRTYNEQFF. Written as DNA, the CDR3 is TGTGCCAGCAGGACCTACAATGAGCAGTTCTTC.

Only a few counts were recorded for this clonotype. The rearrangement uses TRBV29-1 and TRBJ2-5; tentatively, D is TRBD1 (6 bases). Between the trimmed V and J ends, which lost 4 bases and 7 bases, there was a span of 10 bases. This CDR3 has 11 residues. Per germline, CDR1 SQVTM and CDR2 ANQGSEA. CDR3 in amino acids: CSVGTEGTQYF. CDR3 sequence (DNA): TGCAGCGTTGGGACAGAGGGGACCCAGTACTTC.

The rearrangement links TRBV12-3 or TRBV12-4 to TRBJ2-5, with D maybe TRBD1 (6 bases). The CDR3 consists of 13 residues. V shed 5 bases and J shed 5 bases, with 12 bases lying between them. This CDR3 is CASSRDTGETQYF. Written as DNA, the CDR3 is TGTGCCAGCAGTCGGGACACTGGGGAGACCCAGTACTTC.

This clonotype came up many times. The chain has TRBV5-6 and TRBJ2-7; D ambiguous. Per germline, CDR1 SGHDT and CDR2 YYEEEE. The CDR3 loop spans 14 amino acids. The ends were cut back, 2 bases at V and 1 base at J, with 10 bases in the middle. CDR3 in DNA: TGTGCCAGCAGCTTTATGGGGATGTCCTACGAGCAGTACTTC. Its protein is CASSFMGMSYEQYF.

The chain uses TRBV15 and TRBJ2-7, with D possibly called TRBD1 or TRBD2 (6 bases each). The ends were cut back, 5 bases at V and 4 bases at J, with 18 bases in the middle. This CDR3 comprises 15 residues. Germline CDR1 LNHNV, CDR2 YYDKDF (reference sequence). The CDR3 region has the DNA TGTGCCACCAGCCGGTCGTCCGGGGGCTTGTACGAGCAGTACTTC. Translation gives CATSRSSGGLYEQYF. Supplemented by reference TRBV15 and TRBJ2-7, the full variable domain reads DAMVIQNPRYQVTQFGKPVTLSCSQTLNHNVMYWYQQKSSQAPKLLFHYYDKDFNNEADTPDNFQSRRPNTSFCFLDIRSPGLGDTAMYLCATSRSSGGLYEQYFGPGTRLTVT.

This clonotype was seen a few times. The rearrangement uses TRBV7-8 and TRBJ1-2; 7 bases fit TRBD1. Trimming removed 5 bases from V and 3 bases from J; junction bases left unmatched: 12. The CDR3 contains 16 residues. Germline loops: CDR1 SGHVS, CDR2 FQNEAQ. The CDR3 DNA follows: TGTGCCAGCAGCCCTCGTGGGGGACAGATCTACTATGGCTACACCTTC. Translation: CASSPRGGQIYYGYTF.

The CDR3 is CASSSPLTDTQYF. The DNA for the CDR3 is TGTGCCAGCAGCTCTCCTCTCACAGATACGCAGTATTTT. The chain carries TRBV7-6 and TRBJ2-3; D is uncertain. With 4 bases removed from V and 2 bases from J, the gap between germline ends came to 7 bases. Germline CDR1 and CDR2: SGHVS and FNYEAQ. The CDR3 extends over 13 amino acids.

The DNA for the CDR3 is TGTGCCAGCAGTTACTCGGACAGGGGCAGGTCCTACAATGAGCAGTTCTTC. This encodes CASSYSDRGRSYNEQFF. The chain couples TRBV6-5 to TRBJ2-1; 9 bases map to TRBD1. CDR1 is MNHEY and CDR2 is SVGAGI in the germline V gene. This CDR3 contains 17 residues. V was clipped by 0 bases and J by 1 base; unmatched bases: 4.

In its sample, this clonotype was seen a few times. The chain uses TRBV7-6 and TRBJ2-1, with 9 positions matching TRBD1. Germline CDR1 is SGHVS and CDR2 is FNYEAQ. The V and J ends lost 1 base and 6 bases, in that order; junction bases with no gene match: 7. The CDR3 spans 16 residues. DNA of the CDR3: TGTGCCAGCAGCTTAGGCGGGACAGGGAGGTTCAATGAGCAGTTCTTC. The encoded protein is CASSLGGTGRFNEQFF. Filled out from reference TRBV7-6 and TRBJ2-1, the complete variable domain reads GAGVSQSPRYKVTKRGQDVALRCDPISGHVSLYWYRQALGQGPEFLTYFNYEAQQDKSGLPNDRFSAERPEGSISTLTIQRTEQRDSAMYRCASSLGGTGRFNEQFFGPGTRLTVL.

The chain employs TRBV7-9 and TRBJ2-5; 9 positions match TRBD2. Germline V gene lookup returns CDR1 SEHNR and CDR2 FQNEAQ (reference sequence). The CDR3 length is 15 residues. The junction had 5 bases not matched to a gene; V was cut back by 4 bases and J by 2 bases. CDR3 region: CASSSRLAEQETQYF. The CDR3 region has the DNA TGTGCCAGCAGCTCCCGACTAGCGGAACAAGAGACCCAGTACTTC.

This chain uses TRBV2 with TRBJ2-1; 7 bases fit TRBD2. Trimming removed 4 bases from V and 2 bases from J; junction bases left unmatched: 8. Germline lookup yields CDR1 SNHLY and CDR2 FYNNEI. The CDR3 length is 16 residues. The CDR3 nucleotides are TGTGCCAGCAGTGCGAGACTAGCTAACGCCTACAATGAGCAGTTCTTC. Protein: CASSARLANAYNEQFF.

This clonotype was detected only a few times. This sequence joins TRBV12-3 or TRBV12-4 and TRBJ1-2; TRBD1 might be the D (5 bases). CDR3 length: 13 residues. Trimming took off 2 bases at V and 5 bases at J, with 9 bases between the two ends. The CDR3 here is CASSLNWGYGYTF. CDR3 bases: TGTGCCAGCAGTTTAAATTGGGGGTATGGCTACACCTTC.

This clonotype has only a few counts. The chain is built from TRBV19 and TRBJ1-4, with D possibly matching TRBD1 (5 bases). This CDR3 comprises 15 residues. Looked up from germline, CDR1 is LNHDA and CDR2 is SQIVND (reference sequence). V lost 5 bases, J lost 0 bases, and 10 bases lay in between. DNA for the CDR3: TGTGCCAGTAGTTCAGCGACAGCAACTAATGAAAAACTGTTTTTT. Translating it yields CASSSATATNEKLFF.

This clonotype was seen only a few times. The V gene is TRBV5-1, the J gene TRBJ1-6, with D hard to call. The CDR3 length is 13 residues. Germline CDR1 and CDR2: SGHRS and YFSETQ. Between the trimmed V and J ends, which lost 0 bases and 7 bases, there was a span of 5 bases. CDR3 coding DNA: TGCGCCAGCAGCTTGGAGATCAATTCACCCCTCCACTTT. Translated, it gives CASSLEINSPLHF. Filled out from reference TRBV5-1 and TRBJ1-6, the complete variable domain reads KAGVTQTPRYLIKTRGQQVTLSCSPISGHRSVSWYQQTPGQGLQFLFEYFSETQRNKGNFPGRFSGRQFSNSRSEMNVSTLELGDSALYLCASSLEINSPLHFGNGTRLTVT.

The chain has TRBV11-1 and TRBJ2-2, with D perhaps TRBD2 (6 bases). CDR1 is SGHAT and CDR2 is FQDESV in the germline V gene (reference sequence). Trimming pared 5 bases from V and 5 bases from J, leaving 27 bases between. This CDR3 is 19 amino acids long. The CDR3 DNA is TGTGCCAGCAGCCTCTCCCTAGGCGGAGGGGAACAATGGACCGGGGAGCTGTTTTTT. Translated, it gives CASSLSLGGGEQWTGELFF.

V usage is TRBV9 and J usage is TRBJ2-7, with TRBD2 matching over 11 bases. This CDR3 is built from 15 residues. CDR1 and CDR2 (germline): SGDLS, YYNGEE. The V and J ends lost 2 bases and 0 bases, in that order; junction bases with no gene match: 1. For the CDR3, the DNA is TGTGCCAGCAGCGTGGGACTAGCGGCCTCCTACGAGCAGTACTTC. Residues: CASSVGLAASYEQYF.

The table lists this clonotype with a few counts. This chain links TRBV29-1 with TRBJ2-2, with 8 positions matching TRBD1. Germline CDR1 SQVTM, CDR2 ANQGSEA. V was pared by 7 bases and J by 6 bases, with 4 bases of the junction left unmatched. CDR3 length: 12 residues. This CDR3 reads CSAIQGAGELFF. The CDR3 DNA reads TGCAGCGCAATACAGGGGGCCGGGGAGCTGTTTTTT.

This clonotype was recorded a few times. The chain has TRBV5-1 and TRBJ2-6; D is unresolved. Germline V gene sequence: CDR1 SGHRS, CDR2 YFSETQ. This CDR3 is 14 amino acids long. The V gene lost 3 bases and the J gene lost 0 bases, with 4 bases spanning the gap. For the CDR3, the DNA is TGCGCCAGCAGCTATACCTCTGGGGCCAACGTCCTGACTTTC. This sequence encodes CASSYTSGANVLTF.

The chain links TRBV2 to TRBJ2-3; the match to TRBD2 covers 9 bases. In germline, CDR1 is SNHLY, CDR2 FYNNEI. V was clipped by 2 bases and J by 2 bases; unmatched bases: 2. The CDR3 consists of 15 residues. The CDR3 here is CASSEQREDTDTQYF. In DNA, the CDR3 is TGTGCCAGCAGTGAACAGCGGGAGGACACAGATACGCAGTATTTT.

J is TRBJ2-1 and V is TRBV29-1; tentatively, D is TRBD2 (6 bases). Trimming took 5 bases from V and 6 from J, leaving 20 bases between them. This CDR3 has 15 residues. Germline values: CDR1 SQVTM, CDR2 ANQGSEA. The CDR3 is CSVPGERFGPNEQFF. The DNA of the CDR3 is TGCAGCGTTCCGGGGGAGAGGTTTGGTCCCAATGAGCAGTTCTTC.